A single sample is the source of the 30 T cell receptor beta chains below, sequenced in a study of CD8 T cells in Susac syndrome. RNA, at about 0.45 to 1 ug, was reverse transcribed with random hexamers. TCRdb reprocessed the immunoSEQ multiplex PCR reads with MiXCR, giving one entry per CDR3 protein. The sample includes some 200,000 distinct CDR3 sequences, 95% of them seen just once. Sequenced: CD4+ T cells from PBMCs. The source of these receptors is a human donor with multiple sclerosis.

J is TRBJ2-7 and V is TRBV14; 11 bases align to TRBD2. The V gene's germline CDR1 is SGHDN and CDR2 FVKESK. J was trimmed by 4 bases and V by 2 bases; bases with no gene match: 4. The CDR3 loop spans 15 amino acids. The CDR3 sequence: CASSQMLAGGYEQYF. Here the CDR3 DNA reads TGTGCCAGCAGCCAAATGCTAGCGGGGGGATACGAGCAGTACTTC.

CDR3 bases: TGCAGCGTCTCGACAGGATACAATGAGCAGTTCTTC. Amino acid sequence: CSVSTGYNEQFF. The chain combines TRBV29-1 with TRBJ2-1, with D tentatively TRBD1 (6 bases). The V end lost 6 bases, the J end lost 4 bases, and 10 bases lay between the germline ends. Germline lookup yields CDR1 SQVTM and CDR2 ANQGSEA. The CDR3 is made up of 12 amino acids.

The chain links TRBV25-1 to TRBJ1-6, with D tentatively TRBD1 (5 bases). Germline values: CDR1 MGHDK, CDR2 SYGVNS. This CDR3 spans 15 amino acids. The V and J ends lost 6 bases and 4 bases respectively, with 13 bases between them. CDR3: CASRMGGSYNSPLHF. CDR3 nucleotide sequence: TGTGCCAGCAGAATGGGGGGGAGTTATAATTCACCCCTCCACTTT. Combining the CDR3 with reference TRBV25-1 and TRBJ1-6 gives the whole variable domain EADIYQTPRYLVIGTGKKITLECSQTMGHDKMYWYQQDPGMELHLIHYSYGVNSTEKGDLSSESTVSRIRTEHFPLTLESARPSHTSQYLCASRMGGSYNSPLHFGNGTRLTVT.

The chain uses TRBV3-1 and TRBJ1-1; D not certain. V was pared by 3 bases and J by 12 bases, with 14 bases between. Looked up from germline, CDR1 is LGHDT and CDR2 is YNNKEL (reference sequence). The CDR3 sequence is 12 residues long. The CDR3 sequence: CASSHLGDQSFF. For the CDR3, the DNA is TGTGCCAGCAGCCACCTCGGAGACCAATCTTTCTTT.

The DNA for the CDR3 is TGCAGTGCTAGGTCCCGAGCGGGGGAGTACTACAATGAGCAGTTCTTC. Amino acid sequence: CSARSRAGEYYNEQFF. The chain employs TRBV20-1 and TRBJ2-1, with 8 bases lining up with TRBD2. Germline CDR1 and CDR2: DFQATT and SNEGSKA (reference sequence). The CDR3 is 16 residues long. The J segment lost 3 bases and the V segment lost 3 bases, leaving 10 bases of the junction unmatched.

CDR3 DNA: TGTGCCAGCAGCTCGTCAGGGGGCTATGGCTACACCTTC. Translated, it gives CASSSSGGYGYTF. The V and J genes are TRBV7-9 and TRBJ1-2; TRBD1 agrees at 7 bases. Germline V gives CDR1 SEHNR, CDR2 FQNEAQ (reference sequence). This CDR3 has 13 residues. V lost 4 bases and J lost 4; bases outside the gene matches: 3.

The CDR3 loop is CASSQWGERYNEQFF. The CDR3 nucleotides read TGTGCCAGCAGCCAATGGGGGGAGAGATACAATGAGCAGTTCTTC. V usage is TRBV14 and J usage is TRBJ2-1; weak D call: TRBD2 (6 bases). The germline V and J ends were trimmed by 2 bases and 4 bases, with 12 bases remaining between them. The CDR3 runs to 15 residues. The germline V gene has CDR1 SGHDN and CDR2 FVKESK. Together with reference TRBV14 and TRBJ2-1, the CDR3 gives the full variable domain: EAGVTQFPSHSVIEKGQTVTLRCDPISGHDNLYWYRRVMGKEIKFLLHFVKESKQDESGMPNNRFLAERTGGTYSTLKVQPAELEDSGVYFCASSQWGERYNEQFFGPGTRLTVL.

This sequence joins TRBV20-1 and TRBJ2-5, with 14 bases lining up with TRBD2. The V gene end was trimmed by 5 bases and the J gene end by 7 bases; junction bases not matched to a gene: 9. The germline CDR1 and CDR2 sequences are DFQATT and SNEGSKA (reference sequence). This CDR3 spans 15 amino acids. CDR3 region: CSALRTSGGHGTQYF. CDR3 DNA sequence: TGCAGTGCTCTTAGGACTAGCGGGGGGCATGGGACCCAGTACTTC.

The V gene is TRBV20-1, the J gene TRBJ1-1; the D gene is possibly TRBD1 (6 bases). CDR1 DFQATT and CDR2 SNEGSKA come from the germline V gene (reference sequence). This CDR3 contains 15 residues. V was shortened by 6 bases and J by 3 bases, with 20 bases between the two germline ends. The DNA of the CDR3 is TGCAGTGCCTCTGGGGGGCCAGGGGTGGACACTGAAGCTTTCTTT. It specifies CSASGGPGVDTEAFF.

The genes are TRBV24-1 and TRBJ2-7; 7 positions agree with TRBD2. CDR3 length: 13 residues. J was trimmed by 7 bases and V by 8 bases; bases with no gene match: 10. Germline V lookup: CDR1 KGHDR, CDR2 SFDVKD. The CDR3 DNA is TGTGCCACCAAGGGGCGGGAGCCGTGGGAGCAGTACTTC. Its protein is CATKGREPWEQYF.

This sequence joins TRBV20-1 and TRBJ2-7; D call uncertain. Germline-derived CDR1 and CDR2 are DFQATT and SNEGSKA (reference sequence). The CDR3 is 12 residues long. Trimming took 2 bases from V and 2 from J, leaving 7 bases between them. This chain's CDR3 is CSARTVTYEQYF. The CDR3 DNA sequence: TGCAGTGCTAGAACAGTTACCTACGAGCAGTACTTC.

The rearrangement links TRBV6-1 to TRBJ2-1; TRBD1 matches 7 bases. CDR3 length equals 14 residues. The germline gives CDR1 MNHNS, CDR2 SASEGT. The V segment lost 0 bases and the J segment 9 bases; nucleotides outside the gene matches: 5. The CDR3 sequence is CASSEATGLSEQFF. In nucleotides, the CDR3 is TGTGCCAGCAGTGAAGCGACAGGGTTGAGTGAGCAGTTCTTC.

The gene calls are TRBV7-9 and TRBJ2-1; D tentatively reads TRBD1 or TRBD2 (5 bases each). Germline CDR1 SEHNR, CDR2 FQNEAQ (reference sequence). Trimming took off 5 bases at V and 6 bases at J, with 20 bases between the two ends. This CDR3 spans 16 amino acids. CDR3 in DNA: TGTGCCAGCAGCCTCTGGACGACAGCGGTCCTCAATGAGCAGTTCTTC. Its protein product is CASSLWTTAVLNEQFF. Together with reference TRBV7-9 and TRBJ2-1, the CDR3 gives the full variable domain: DTGVSQNPRHKITKRGQNVTFRCDPISEHNRLYWYRQTLGQGPEFLTYFQNEAQLEKSRLLSDRFSAERPKGSFSTLEIQRTEQGDSAMYLCASSLWTTAVLNEQFFGPGTRLTVL.

The CDR3 loop reads CASSQLRDTQYF. For the CDR3, the DNA is TGTGCCAGCAGCCAACTACGAGATACGCAGTATTTT. The chain joins TRBV3-1 to TRBJ2-3; D not certain. V was shortened by 2 bases and J by 5 bases, with 5 bases between the two germline ends. The length of the CDR3 is 12 residues. CDR1 is LGHDT, CDR2 YNNKEL, per germline (reference sequence).

This chain joins TRBV11-2 and TRBJ2-7; TRBD2 matches 8 bases. Trimming cost V 1 base and J 5 bases; bases outside gene matches: 7. The CDR3 consists of 15 residues. The germline CDR1 and CDR2 sequences are SGHAT and FQNNGV. The CDR3 protein is CASSLAGGGFHEQYF. CDR3 coding DNA: TGTGCCAGCAGCTTAGCTGGCGGGGGGTTCCACGAGCAGTACTTC. Full variable domain (missing parts from reference TRBV11-2 and TRBJ2-7): EAGVAQSPRYKIIEKRQSVAFWCNPISGHATLYWYQQILGQGPKLLIQFQNNGVVDDSQLPKDRFSAERLKGVDSTLKIQPAKLEDSAVYLCASSLAGGGFHEQYFGPGTRLTVT.

The chain couples TRBV9 to TRBJ1-2; TRBD1 matches at 7 bases. The CDR3 is 14 residues long. CDR1 is SGDLS, CDR2 YYNGEE, per germline. V lost 2 bases and J lost 3; bases outside the gene matches: 4. The CDR3 DNA reads as TGTGCCAGCAGCGTGACCGGGACAGACTATGGCTACACCTTC. The encoded protein is CASSVTGTDYGYTF.

J is TRBJ2-2 and V is TRBV24-1; D remains unclear. CDR1 is KGHDR, CDR2 SFDVKD, per germline. The CDR3 consists of 13 residues. V was trimmed by 4 bases and J by 2 bases, leaving 4 bases between them. The CDR3 DNA reads TGTGCCACCAGTGAACCTAACACCGGGGAGCTGTTTTTT. It is translated as CATSEPNTGELFF.

The CDR3 here is CASSVVAGGGDTQYF. The CDR3 region has the DNA TGTGCCAGCAGCGTAGTAGCGGGGGGTGGAGATACGCAGTATTTT. The chain links TRBV9 to TRBJ2-3, with TRBD2 identical over 10 bases. Germline CDR1 SGDLS, CDR2 YYNGEE. The ends lost 0 bases at V and 5 bases at J; junction bases unmatched: 3. CDR3 size: 15 residues.

This clonotype was seen only once. The chain has TRBV6-5 and TRBJ1-2, with D maybe TRBD1 (6 bases). Deletions cut 0 bases from V and 8 bases from J, with 13 bases between. Germline CDR1 and CDR2: MNHEY and SVGAGI. This CDR3 contains 14 residues. CDR3 sequence reads: CASSYSRTARGYTF. Here the CDR3 DNA reads TGTGCCAGCAGTTACTCGCGGACAGCCAGAGGCTACACCTTC.

The chain is built from TRBV20-1 and TRBJ2-7, with a possible D match to TRBD2 (6 bases). Germline V lookup: CDR1 DFQATT, CDR2 SNEGSKA (reference sequence). The CDR3 is made up of 14 amino acids. V lost 5 bases and J lost 0, with 14 bases in between. CDR3 sequence (DNA): TGCAGTGCTGTTGGGGGGAGTAACTCCTACGAGCAGTACTTC. This sequence encodes CSAVGGSNSYEQYF.

This clonotype was recorded once. V gene TRBV12-3 or TRBV12-4 combines with J gene TRBJ1-5, with D possibly matching TRBD1 (5 bases). V gave up 0 bases and J gave up 1 base, with 13 bases separating them. The CDR3 is made up of 17 amino acids. The CDR3 is CASSLAPGLISNQPQHF. CDR3 nucleotide sequence: TGTGCCAGCAGTTTAGCCCCGGGACTGATCAGCAATCAGCCCCAGCATTTT.

The chain links TRBV20-1 to TRBJ2-5, with TRBD1 as a possible D gene (6 bases). The CDR3 contains 12 residues. Germline loops: CDR1 DFQATT, CDR2 SNEGSKA (reference sequence). Trimming shortened V by 4 bases and J by 3 bases, and 9 bases separated the two germline ends. Here the CDR3 DNA reads TGCAGTGCTACGACAGGAAAAGAGACCCAGTACTTC. Its translation: CSATTGKETQYF.

This chain links TRBV29-1 with TRBJ2-5; D perhaps matches TRBD2 (6 bases). Germline V lookup: CDR1 SQVTM, CDR2 ANQGSEA. The CDR3 extends over 12 amino acids. Trimming took off 7 bases at V and 2 bases at J, with 11 bases between the two ends. The CDR3 sequence: CSGGELQETQYF. The CDR3, as DNA: TGCAGCGGGGGGGAACTTCAAGAGACCCAGTACTTC. The whole variable domain, remainder taken from reference TRBV29-1 and TRBJ2-5, is SAVISQKPSRDICQRGTSLTIQCQVDSQVTMMFWYRQQPGQSLTLIATANQGSEATYESGFVIDKFPISRPNLTFSTLTVSNMSPEDSSIYLCSGGELQETQYFGPGTRLLVL.

The chain recombines TRBV6-6 with TRBJ1-4; perhaps TRBD1 as D (6 bases). This CDR3 region has 15 residues. The germline V and J ends were trimmed by 7 bases and 0 bases, with 12 bases remaining between them. CDR1 and CDR2 from the germline V gene are MNHNY and SVGAGI (reference sequence). CDR3 bases: TGTGCCAGCACGCCAGGGGTTGCAACTAATGAAAAACTGTTTTTT. Amino acid sequence: CASTPGVATNEKLFF.

This chain joins TRBV28 and TRBJ1-2; D might be TRBD1 (5 bases). The CDR3 consists of 15 residues. Trimming took off 6 bases at V and 5 bases at J, with 19 bases between the two ends. The V gene's germline CDR1 is MDHEN and CDR2 SYDVKM. Here the CDR3 DNA reads TGTGCCAGCAGCCCGTCGGGCAGGGTATATTATGGCTACACCTTC. The encoded protein is CASSPSGRVYYGYTF.

The J gene is TRBJ2-7, the V gene TRBV7-9; D ambiguous. The CDR3 consists of 13 residues. V shed 1 base and J shed 5 bases, with 9 bases lying between them. Germline V gene sequence: CDR1 SEHNR, CDR2 FQNEAQ (reference sequence). The CDR3 DNA reads TGTGCCAGCAGCTTAGGGGGTATGGACGAGCAGTACTTC. Its protein is CASSLGGMDEQYF.

The V call is TRBV20-1, the J call TRBJ2-7; 8 bases are shared with TRBD1. V shed 6 bases, J shed 5 bases, and the junction held 6 bases outside the gene matches. Germline V gives CDR1 DFQATT, CDR2 SNEGSKA (reference sequence). This CDR3 spans 12 amino acids. This CDR3 reads CSAPGQANEQYF. The CDR3 bases are TGCAGTGCGCCGGGACAGGCCAACGAGCAGTACTTC.

The chain carries TRBV7-9 and TRBJ2-5; D gene unclear. Between the trimmed V and J ends, which lost 1 base and 2 bases, there was a span of 8 bases. This CDR3 is 14 amino acids long. Germline CDR1 and CDR2: SEHNR and FQNEAQ (reference sequence). The CDR3 bases are TGTGCCAGCAGCTTAGAAGCAGCACAAGAGACCCAGTACTTC. The encoded protein is CASSLEAAQETQYF. Looking up the rest from reference TRBV7-9 and TRBJ2-5 gives the full variable domain: DTGVSQNPRHKITKRGQNVTFRCDPISEHNRLYWYRQTLGQGPEFLTYFQNEAQLEKSRLLSDRFSAERPKGSFSTLEIQRTEQGDSAMYLCASSLEAAQETQYFGPGTRLLVL.

The V gene is TRBV11-1, the J gene TRBJ2-7, with D maybe TRBD2 (6 bases). There are 15 residues in the CDR3. Trimming removed 5 bases at V and 4 bases at J, with 18 bases between. Germline V gene lookup returns CDR1 SGHAT and CDR2 FQDESV (reference sequence). CDR3 sequence reads: CASSVTGLSVYEQYF. As DNA, the CDR3 is TGTGCCAGCAGCGTTACGGGACTTTCTGTGTACGAGCAGTACTTC.

The V gene is TRBV11-2, the J gene TRBJ1-5, with D possibly being TRBD1 (5 bases). The CDR3 spans 14 residues. The germline gives CDR1 SGHAT, CDR2 FQNNGV. V shed 5 bases and J shed 3 bases, with 11 bases lying between them. The CDR3 DNA follows: TGTGCCAGCAGCGGGGGGACCAACAATCAGCCCCAGCATTTT. This translates into CASSGGTNNQPQHF.